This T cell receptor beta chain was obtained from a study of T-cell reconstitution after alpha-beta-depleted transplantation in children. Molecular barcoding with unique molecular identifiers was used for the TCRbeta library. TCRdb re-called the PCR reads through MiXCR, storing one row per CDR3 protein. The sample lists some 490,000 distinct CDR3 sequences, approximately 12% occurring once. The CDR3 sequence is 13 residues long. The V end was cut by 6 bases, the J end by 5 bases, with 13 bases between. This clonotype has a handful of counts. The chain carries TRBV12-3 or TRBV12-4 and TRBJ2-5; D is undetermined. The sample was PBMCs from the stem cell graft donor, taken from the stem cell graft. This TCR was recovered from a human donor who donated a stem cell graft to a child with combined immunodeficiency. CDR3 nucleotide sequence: TGTGCCAGCAGGTTACGGGTGACGGAGACCCAGTACTTC. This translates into CASRLRVTETQYF.